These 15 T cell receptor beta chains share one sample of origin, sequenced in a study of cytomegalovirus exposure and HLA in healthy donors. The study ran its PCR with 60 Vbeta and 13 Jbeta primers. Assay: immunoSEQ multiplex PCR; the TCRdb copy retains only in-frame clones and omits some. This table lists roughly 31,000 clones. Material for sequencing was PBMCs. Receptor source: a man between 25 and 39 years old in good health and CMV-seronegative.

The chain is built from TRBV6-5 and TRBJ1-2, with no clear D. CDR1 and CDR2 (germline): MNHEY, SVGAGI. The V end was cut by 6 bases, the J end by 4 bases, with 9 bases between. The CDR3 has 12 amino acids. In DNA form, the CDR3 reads TGTGCCAGCAGAGAGCTTCGCTATGGCTACACCTTC. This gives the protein CASRELRYGYTF.

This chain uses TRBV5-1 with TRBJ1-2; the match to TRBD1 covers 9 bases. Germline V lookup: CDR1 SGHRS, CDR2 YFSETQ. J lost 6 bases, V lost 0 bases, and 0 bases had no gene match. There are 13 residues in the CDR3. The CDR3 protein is CASSLDRGHGYTF. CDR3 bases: TGCGCCAGCAGCTTGGACAGGGGGCATGGCTACACCTTC.

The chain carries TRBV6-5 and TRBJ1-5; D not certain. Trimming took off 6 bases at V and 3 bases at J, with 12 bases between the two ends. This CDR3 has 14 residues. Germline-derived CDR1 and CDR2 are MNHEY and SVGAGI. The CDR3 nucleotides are TGTGCCAGCAGCTCCAACACCGTCAATCAGCCCCAGCATTTT. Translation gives CASSSNTVNQPQHF.

CDR3 amino acids: CASSLALNQPQHF. Written as DNA, the CDR3 is TGTGCCAGCAGCTTAGCCCTCAATCAGCCCCAGCATTTT. The rearrangement joins TRBV11-2 to TRBJ1-5; D gene unclear. The V gene's germline CDR1 is SGHAT and CDR2 FQNNGV. The CDR3 is made up of 13 amino acids. Trimming shortened V by 1 base and J by 3 bases, and 4 bases separated the two germline ends.

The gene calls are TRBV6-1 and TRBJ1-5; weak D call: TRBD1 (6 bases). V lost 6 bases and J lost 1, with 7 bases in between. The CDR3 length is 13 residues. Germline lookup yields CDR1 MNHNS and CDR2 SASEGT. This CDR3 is CASRGQSNQPQHF. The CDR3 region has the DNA TGTGCCAGCAGAGGACAGAGCAATCAGCCCCAGCATTTT.

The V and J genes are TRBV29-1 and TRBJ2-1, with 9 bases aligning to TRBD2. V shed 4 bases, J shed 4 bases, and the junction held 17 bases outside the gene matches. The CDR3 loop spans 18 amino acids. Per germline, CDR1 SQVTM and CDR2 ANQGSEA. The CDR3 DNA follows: TGCAGCGTTGTTGGAGGGTCCCTCCTAGCGGGGATTTACAATGAGCAGTTCTTC. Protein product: CSVVGGSLLAGIYNEQFF.

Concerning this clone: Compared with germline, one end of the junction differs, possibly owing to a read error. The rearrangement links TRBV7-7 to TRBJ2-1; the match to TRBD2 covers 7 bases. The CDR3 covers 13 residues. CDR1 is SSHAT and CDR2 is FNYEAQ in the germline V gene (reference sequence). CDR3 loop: CASSLWGGNEQFF. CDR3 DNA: TGTGCTAGCAGCTTATGGGGGGGCAATGAGCAGTTCTTC.

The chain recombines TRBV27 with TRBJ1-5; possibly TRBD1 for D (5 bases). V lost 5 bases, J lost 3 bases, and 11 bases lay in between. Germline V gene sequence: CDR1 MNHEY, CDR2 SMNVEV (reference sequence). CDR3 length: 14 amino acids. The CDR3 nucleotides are TGTGCCAGCAGTGCCCCGGGACTCAATCAGCCCCAGCATTTT. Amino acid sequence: CASSAPGLNQPQHF.

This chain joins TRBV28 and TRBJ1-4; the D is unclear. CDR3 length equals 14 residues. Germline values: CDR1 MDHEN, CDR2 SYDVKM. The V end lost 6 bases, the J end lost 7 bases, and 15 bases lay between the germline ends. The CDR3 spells CASRVPRTGEKLFF. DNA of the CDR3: TGTGCCAGCAGGGTACCCCGAACGGGTGAAAAACTGTTTTTT.

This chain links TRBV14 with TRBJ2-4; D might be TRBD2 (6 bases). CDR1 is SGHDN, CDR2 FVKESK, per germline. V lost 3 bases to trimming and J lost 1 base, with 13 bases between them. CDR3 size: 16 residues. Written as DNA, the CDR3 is TGTGCCAGCAGCCACGGTAGCGGATGGGCCAAAAACATTCAGTACTTC. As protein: CASSHGSGWAKNIQYF.

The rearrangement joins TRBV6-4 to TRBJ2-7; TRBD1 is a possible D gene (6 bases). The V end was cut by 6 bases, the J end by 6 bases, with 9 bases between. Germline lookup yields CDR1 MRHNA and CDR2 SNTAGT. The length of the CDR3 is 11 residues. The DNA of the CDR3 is TGTGCCAGCAGGGGGACATCCGAGCAGTACTTC. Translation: CASRGTSEQYF.

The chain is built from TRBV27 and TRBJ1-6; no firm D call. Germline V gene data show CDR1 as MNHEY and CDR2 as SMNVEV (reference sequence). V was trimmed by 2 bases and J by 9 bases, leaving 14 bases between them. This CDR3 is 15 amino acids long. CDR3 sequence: CASSLTPHSSSPLHF. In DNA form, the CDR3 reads TGTGCCAGCAGTTTAACCCCCCACAGCTCTTCACCCCTCCACTTT.

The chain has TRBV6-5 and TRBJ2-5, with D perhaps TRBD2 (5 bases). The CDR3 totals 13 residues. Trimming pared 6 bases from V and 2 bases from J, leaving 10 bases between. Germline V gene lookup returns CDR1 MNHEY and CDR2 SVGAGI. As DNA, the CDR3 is TGTGCCAGCAGCCGACTACCGCAAGAGACCCAGTACTTC. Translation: CASSRLPQETQYF.

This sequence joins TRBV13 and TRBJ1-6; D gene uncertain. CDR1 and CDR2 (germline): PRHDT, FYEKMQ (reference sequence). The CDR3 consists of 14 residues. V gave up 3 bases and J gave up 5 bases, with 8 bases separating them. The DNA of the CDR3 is TGTGCCAGCAGCTTGGAGGAGAATAATTCACCCCTCCACTTT. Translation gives CASSLEENNSPLHF.

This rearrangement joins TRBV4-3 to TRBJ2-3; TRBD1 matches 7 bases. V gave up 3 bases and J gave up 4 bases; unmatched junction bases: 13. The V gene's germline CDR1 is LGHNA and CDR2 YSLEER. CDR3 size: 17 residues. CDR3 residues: CASSQRTGPGSADTQYF. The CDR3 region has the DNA TGCGCCAGCAGCCAGAGGACAGGTCCGGGATCCGCAGATACGCAGTATTTT.